The clone carrying this T cell receptor beta chain was observed at least ten times. Its antigen is undetermined. Methods used by the authors: For papillary thyroid cancer, a distant-metastasis classifier was constructed from CDR3 differences observed across clinicopathological groups. TCRdb recomputed clones from the PCR reads via MiXCR. TCRdb, not the authors, supplied the V and J calls. The top ten hold 8.5% to 12% of the sample, which has about 16,000 clones, over 20% seen once. This specimen comes from a study of metastatic and nonmetastatic thyroid tumors. Study background: Malignant thyroid and benign thyroid patients provided blood and tumor or nodule tissue whose repertoires were compared.

Points from the study as a whole: A significant increase in TCR beta diversity was reportedly seen in malignant thyroid tumors relative to benign nodules, in blood and tumor.

Patients had received no treatment of any kind before thyroid surgery. Input material: adjacent normal tissue. This receptor was taken from a female donor with papillary thyroid cancer or a benign thyroid nodule (not recorded which). Some clones in this sample may be carry-over from other donors' samples.

CDR3 sequence reads: CASSIGSMGQPQHF. CDR3 sequence (DNA): TGTGCCAGTAGTATAGGCTCAATGGGGCAGCCCCAGCATTTT. The chain carries TRBV19 and TRBJ1-5; D is ambiguous. The CDR3 is made up of 14 amino acids. From germline, CDR1 is LNHDA and CDR2 SQIVND (reference sequence). Trimming pared 1 base from V and 7 bases from J, leaving 11 bases between.